Presented here are 32 T cell receptor beta chains from one specimen sequenced in a study of blood T cell repertoires in COVID-19. Assay: immunoSEQ multiplex PCR; the TCRdb copy retains only in-frame clones and omits some. The repertoire holds almost 400,000 clones, with over 85% as singletons. Sequenced: PBMCs or T cells enriched from blood (not recorded which). The source is a woman aged 25 to 39 who had recovered from COVID-19.

This clone was counted a single time. The chain's CDR3 is CASSLDPGPNGGYTF. Written as DNA, the CDR3 is TGTGCCAGCAGCTTGGATCCGGGTCCCAATGGCGGCTACACCTTC. V usage is TRBV5-4 and J usage is TRBJ1-2; D is unclear. This CDR3 is 15 amino acids long. Germline-derived CDR1 and CDR2 are SGHNT and YYREEE (reference sequence). Trimming shortened V by 0 bases and J by 8 bases, and 17 bases separated the two germline ends.

This chain uses TRBV7-2 with TRBJ2-1; a possible D gene is TRBD2 (5 bases). Germline loops: CDR1 SGHTA, CDR2 FQGNSA. This CDR3 has 15 amino acids. Trimming shortened V by 6 bases and J by 7 bases, and 19 bases separated the two germline ends. CDR3: CASRPRLTPGNEQFF. CDR3 DNA: TGTGCCAGCAGACCCCGACTAACCCCGGGGAATGAGCAGTTCTTC.

The V gene is TRBV10-3, the J gene TRBJ1-2, with D possibly matching TRBD1 (5 bases). Looked up from germline, CDR1 is ENHRY and CDR2 is SYGVKD. The CDR3 runs to 14 residues. Trimming took 8 bases from V and 2 from J, leaving 15 bases between them. CDR3 in amino acids: CAILQDIGNYGYTF. The CDR3 DNA reads as TGTGCCATCCTCCAGGACATCGGGAACTATGGCTACACCTTC.

This rearrangement joins TRBV28 to TRBJ2-7; 9 positions agree with TRBD2. The V gene's germline CDR1 is MDHEN and CDR2 SYDVKM. V lost 1 base, J lost 6 bases, and 10 bases stayed unmatched. The CDR3 spans 16 residues. As DNA, the CDR3 is TGTGCCAGCAGTTTATTTGCGGGGGGGTCCGCCGCCGAGCAGTACTTC. The encoded protein is CASSLFAGGSAAEQYF.

The chain is built from TRBV28 and TRBJ1-1; 7 bases agree with TRBD1. With V trimmed by 7 bases and J by 3 bases, 5 bases remained unmatched. CDR1 MDHEN and CDR2 SYDVKM come from the germline V gene. This CDR3 is built from 13 residues. The CDR3 here is CASTDRVDTEAFF. DNA of the CDR3: TGTGCCAGCACCGACAGGGTGGACACTGAAGCTTTCTTT. The full variable domain, completed using reference TRBV28 and TRBJ1-1, is DVKVTQSSRYLVKRTGEKVFLECVQDMDHENMFWYRQDPGLGLRLIYFSYDVKMKEKGDIPEGYSVSREKKERFSLILESASTNQTSMYLCASTDRVDTEAFFGQGTRLTVV.

The chain carries TRBV9 and TRBJ2-1, with 12 nucleotides matching TRBD2. V lost 4 bases and J lost 0; bases outside the gene matches: 8. In germline, CDR1 is SGDLS, CDR2 YYNGEE. CDR3 length: 18 residues. In nucleotides, the CDR3 is TGTGCCAGCAGCTTTACTAGCGGGAGGCCGAGCTCCTACAATGAGCAGTTCTTC. Its translation: CASSFTSGRPSSYNEQFF.

J is TRBJ1-1 and V is TRBV10-3, with D perhaps matching TRBD1 (5 bases). Trimming took 6 bases from V and 1 from J, leaving 9 bases between them. The CDR3 consists of 13 residues. Germline-derived CDR1 and CDR2 are ENHRY and SYGVKD. The CDR3 DNA sequence: TGTGCCATCAGAGAGACAGAGAACACTGAAGCTTTCTTT. It translates to CAIRETENTEAFF.

This chain uses TRBV6-2 or TRBV6-3 with TRBJ1-5, with 9 bases fitting TRBD1. Germline assignment: CDR1 MNHEY and CDR2 SVGEGT. V lost 5 bases to trimming and J lost 1 base; unmatched junction nucleotides: 15. The CDR3 is 19 amino acids. CDR3 protein: CASSGLRTGDDPSNQPQHF. DNA of the CDR3: TGTGCCAGCAGTGGGCTTCGGACAGGGGACGACCCGAGCAATCAGCCCCAGCATTTT.

The chain has TRBV19 and TRBJ2-1; TRBD2 matches 10 bases. V shed 4 bases and J 0 bases; nucleotides not matched to a gene: 3. CDR1 and CDR2 (germline): LNHDA, SQIVND (reference sequence). This CDR3 region has 16 residues. Written as DNA, the CDR3 is TGTGCCAGTAGTACTTCTAGCGGGAGCTCCTACAATGAGCAGTTCTTC. The encoded protein is CASSTSSGSSYNEQFF.

The genes are TRBV24-1 and TRBJ2-3, with TRBD1 identical over 8 bases. CDR3 size: 15 residues. V shed 4 bases, J shed 5 bases, and the junction held 7 bases outside the gene matches. Germline V gene data show CDR1 as KGHDR and CDR2 as SFDVKD. In nucleotides, the CDR3 is TGTGCCACCAGTGACGGTGGACAGGGCGGAGATACGCAGTATTTT. Amino acid sequence: CATSDGGQGGDTQYF.

V gene TRBV9 combines with J gene TRBJ2-7; 9 bases match TRBD2. Per germline, CDR1 SGDLS and CDR2 YYNGEE. Unmatched junction bases numbered 11, after V lost 3 bases and J lost 7 bases. The length of the CDR3 is 15 residues. CDR3 protein: CASSGAGTSSKEQYF. The CDR3 coding sequence is TGTGCCAGCAGCGGGGCCGGGACTAGCTCGAAAGAGCAGTACTTC.

The chain joins TRBV5-1 to TRBJ2-5, with TRBD2 matching over 10 bases. V shed 7 bases and J 0 bases; nucleotides not matched to a gene: 6. Germline V gene sequence: CDR1 SGHRS, CDR2 YFSETQ. The CDR3 contains 15 residues. CDR3 in DNA: TGCGCCAGCTCCACTAGCGGGGTGTACCAAGAGACCCAGTACTTC. Protein product: CASSTSGVYQETQYF.

The chain is built from TRBV27 and TRBJ1-2; TRBD1 is a possible D gene (5 bases). The CDR3 extends over 14 amino acids. Trimming left V 6 bases short and J 2 bases short, with 13 bases between. CDR1 is MNHEY and CDR2 is SMNVEV in the germline V gene (reference sequence). CDR3 loop: CASRFDQGNYGYTF. In DNA, the CDR3 is TGTGCCAGCAGATTCGACCAGGGAAACTATGGCTACACCTTC.

The gene calls are TRBV7-8 and TRBJ1-5; the match to TRBD1 covers 11 bases. Germline loops: CDR1 SGHVS, CDR2 FQNEAQ. J lost 6 bases, V lost 5 bases, and 9 bases had no gene match. This CDR3 contains 16 residues. CDR3 amino acids: CASSLRTGGYPQPQHF. CDR3 DNA: TGTGCCAGCAGCCTAAGGACAGGGGGCTACCCTCAGCCCCAGCATTTT.

J is TRBJ2-1 and V is TRBV9, with 14 bases matching TRBD2. This CDR3 comprises 16 residues. Per the germline V gene, CDR1 is SGDLS and CDR2 is YYNGEE. Trimming took 4 bases from V and 10 from J; bases not matched to a gene: 10. This chain's CDR3 is CASSSPGTSGSREQFF. CDR3 bases: TGTGCCAGCAGCTCTCCCGGGACTAGCGGGAGTAGGGAGCAGTTCTTC. The whole variable domain, filled in from reference TRBV9 and TRBJ2-1, reads DSGVTQTPKHLITATGQRVTLRCSPRSGDLSVYWYQQSLDQGLQFLIQYYNGEERAKGNILERFSAQQFPDLHSELNLSSLELGDSALYFCASSSPGTSGSREQFFGPGTRLTVL.

The rearrangement joins TRBV5-4 to TRBJ1-2; D is possibly TRBD1 (6 bases). In germline, CDR1 is SGHNT, CDR2 YYREEE (reference sequence). This CDR3 comprises 13 residues. V lost 4 bases to trimming and J lost 4 bases, with 11 bases between them. The CDR3 loop reads CASSHDRSYGYTF. For the CDR3, the DNA is TGTGCCAGCAGCCACGACAGGTCCTATGGCTACACCTTC.

The chain links TRBV4-2 to TRBJ1-2, with D possibly being TRBD1 (6 bases). With 1 base removed from V and 7 bases from J, the gap between germline ends came to 19 bases. Germline V lookup: CDR1 LGHNA, CDR2 YNFKEQ. CDR3 length: 16 amino acids. The CDR3 reads CASSQVTAGVIGGYTF. The DNA of the CDR3 is TGTGCCAGCAGCCAAGTCACAGCAGGGGTAATTGGTGGCTACACCTTC.

The chain uses TRBV30 and TRBJ2-2; D gene uncertain. From germline, CDR1 is GTSNPN and CDR2 SVGIG (reference sequence). The CDR3 runs to 13 residues. V was cut by 4 bases and J by 2 bases, with 8 bases left in between. The CDR3 here is CAWNGLNTGELFF. The CDR3 coding sequence is TGTGCCTGGAATGGCCTTAACACCGGGGAGCTGTTTTTT.

Notes on this clone: A junction boundary mismatches the germline segment, possibly from a read error. The chain uses TRBV28 and TRBJ1-4; D call uncertain. Germline V gene sequence: CDR1 MDHEN, CDR2 SYDVKM. The CDR3 is made up of 14 amino acids. This CDR3 is CAISAGGTNEKLFF. CDR3 nucleotide sequence: TGTGCCATCAGTGCAGGAGGAACTAATGAAAAACTGTTTTTT. Using reference TRBV28 and TRBJ1-4 for the parts outside the CDR3, the full variable domain is DVKVTQSSRYLVKRTGEKVFLECVQDMDHENMFWYRQDPGLGLRLIYFSYDVKMKEKGDIPEGYSVSREKKERFSLILESASTNQTSMYLCAISAGGTNEKLFFGSGTQLSVL.

This clone was counted a few times. This sequence joins TRBV5-8 and TRBJ1-5; D gene ambiguous. Germline CDR1 reads SGHTS; CDR2 reads YDEGEE. The CDR3 loop spans 12 amino acids. The V gene lost 0 bases and the J gene lost 7 bases, with 5 bases spanning the gap. CDR3 coding DNA: TGTGCCAGCAGCTTGGGTATACAGCCCCAGCATTTT. This codes for CASSLGIQPQHF.

This sequence joins TRBV5-6 and TRBJ1-4; the D gene is possibly TRBD1 (6 bases). The germline V gene encodes CDR1 SGHDT and CDR2 YYEEEE. This CDR3 region has 16 residues. Between the trimmed V and J ends, which lost 6 bases and 4 bases, there was a span of 19 bases. The CDR3 coding sequence is TGTGCCAGCACCAAATTTGAGACAGGCCGTAATGAAAAACTGTTTTTT. Protein sequence: CASTKFETGRNEKLFF.

This chain uses TRBV7-2 with TRBJ2-1; tentatively, D is TRBD1 (6 bases). CDR1 and CDR2 (germline): SGHTA, FQGNSA. This CDR3 region has 15 residues. V was pared by 0 bases and J by 2 bases, with 8 bases between. The CDR3 nucleotides read TGTGCCAGCAGCTTAGCGGGGGCCCCCTACAATGAGCAGTTCTTC. Translated, it gives CASSLAGAPYNEQFF.

The J gene is TRBJ1-5, the V gene TRBV27, with D perhaps TRBD1 (5 bases). V gave up 3 bases and J gave up 7 bases, with 19 bases separating them. CDR3 size: 16 residues. CDR1 and CDR2 from the germline V gene are MNHEY and SMNVEV (reference sequence). The CDR3 protein is CASSFGQGPFTQPQHF. In nucleotides, the CDR3 is TGTGCCAGCAGTTTTGGGCAGGGCCCCTTCACCCAGCCCCAGCATTTT.

The chain is built from TRBV27 and TRBJ2-7; no clear D gene. The germline gives CDR1 MNHEY, CDR2 SMNVEV (reference sequence). This CDR3 spans 12 amino acids. V lost 2 bases to trimming and J lost 6 bases, with 8 bases between them. The CDR3 protein is CASSLTVGEQYF. For the CDR3, the DNA is TGTGCCAGCAGTTTAACGGTTGGCGAGCAGTACTTC.

The rearrangement links TRBV9 to TRBJ1-2; 7 bases fit TRBD1. The CDR3 runs to 13 residues. Germline CDR1 is SGDLS and CDR2 is YYNGEE. V was pared by 6 bases and J by 4 bases, with 6 bases of the junction left unmatched. As DNA, the CDR3 is TGTGCCAGCAACACAGGGGTTGGCTATGGCTACACCTTC. As protein: CASNTGVGYGYTF.

V and J are TRBV27 and TRBJ1-5; 8 positions agree with TRBD1. The CDR3 consists of 16 residues. With V trimmed by 2 bases and J by 7 bases, 10 bases remained unmatched. The V gene's germline CDR1 is MNHEY and CDR2 SMNVEV (reference sequence). CDR3 bases: TGTGCCAGCAGTTTAGTTGGGGACAGGCCCCAACAGCCCCAGCATTTT. As protein: CASSLVGDRPQQPQHF.

This clone was observed once. The chain is built from TRBV25-1 and TRBJ1-2, with D tentatively TRBD1 (6 bases). Germline CDR1 reads MGHDK; CDR2 reads SYGVNS. The CDR3 sequence is 13 residues long. The V gene lost 2 bases and the J gene lost 8 bases, with 12 bases spanning the gap. This CDR3 is CASSEGAGDGYTF. DNA of the CDR3: TGTGCCAGCAGTGAAGGGGCAGGGGACGGCTACACCTTC.

The V and J genes are TRBV5-1 and TRBJ1-5; D not certain. Trimming shortened V by 5 bases and J by 2 bases, and 17 bases separated the two germline ends. Germline lookup yields CDR1 SGHRS and CDR2 YFSETQ. There are 16 residues in the CDR3. CDR3 protein: CASRFTPSFRNQPQHF. CDR3 nucleotides: TGCGCCAGCAGATTCACACCCTCTTTCCGCAATCAGCCCCAGCATTTT.

The chain has TRBV27 and TRBJ1-2; D gene ambiguous. Germline V gene data show CDR1 as MNHEY and CDR2 as SMNVEV (reference sequence). The V gene lost 0 bases and the J gene lost 4 bases, with 3 bases spanning the gap. The CDR3 covers 12 residues. CDR3 DNA sequence: TGTGCCAGCAGTTTATCCGGCTATGGCTACACCTTC. Protein sequence: CASSLSGYGYTF.

This chain links TRBV5-1 with TRBJ1-1; 9 positions agree with TRBD1. The CDR3 has 17 amino acids. Germline V CDR1 and CDR2: SGHRS, YFSETQ. After removal of 4 bases from V and 5 bases from J, the junction contained 15 bases not matched to a gene. This chain's CDR3 is CASSHPGQGSRQTEAFF. CDR3 in DNA: TGCGCCAGCAGCCACCCGGGACAGGGCTCACGACAAACTGAAGCTTTCTTT.

This CDR3 reads CASSLFWDRASFYNSPLHF. The CDR3 DNA sequence: TGTGCCAGCAGCTTATTCTGGGACAGGGCCTCATTCTATAATTCACCCCTCCACTTT. This chain links TRBV7-3 with TRBJ1-6, with TRBD1 matching over 9 bases. The CDR3 sequence is 19 residues long. Per germline, CDR1 SGHTA and CDR2 FQGTGA. The ends lost 2 bases at V and 3 bases at J; junction bases unmatched: 11.

The chain carries TRBV2 and TRBJ1-1, with D possibly being TRBD1 (6 bases). Germline-derived CDR1 and CDR2 are SNHLY and FYNNEI. Trimming left V 8 bases short and J 0 bases short, with 10 bases between. The CDR3 is made up of 13 amino acids. In DNA, the CDR3 is TGTGCCAGCGGGGACACAATGAACACTGAAGCTTTCTTT. As protein: CASGDTMNTEAFF.